These 32 T cell receptor beta chains came from one sample sequenced in a study of shared clonotypes between healthy human individuals (dated by TCRdb to about 2020). Library preparation used the immunoSEQ multiplex PCR assay. TCRdb limited this immuneACCESS table to in-frame rearrangements with V and J called. A share of clones is missing; checked studies link under half to unresolved V genes, and the rest is unexplained. The sample yields approximately 2.5 million clones; 85% to 95% were counted once. The ten most abundant clones make up about 0.13% of the sample. The sample was naive CD4+ T cells sorted from blood. The cell subset or site label of this sample denotes: CD45RA+ positively selected. All receptors come from a man aged 18 to 30 in good health.

This clone was found a few times. A much more abundant neighbour one base away suggests this may be a read error. The chain employs TRBV2 and TRBJ2-7; D uncertain. Per germline, CDR1 SNHLY and CDR2 FYNNEI. CDR3 size: 11 residues. V was cut by 7 bases and J by 0 bases, with 4 bases left in between. CDR3 bases: TGTGCCAGCACCCCCTCCTACGAGCAGTACTTC. Its translation: CASTPSYEQYF.

This clone was seen more than once but under ten times. The V call is TRBV19, the J call TRBJ1-4, with D maybe TRBD1 (5 bases). The CDR3 spans 16 residues. V lost 5 bases, J lost 3 bases, and 16 bases lay in between. Germline V CDR1 and CDR2: LNHDA, SQIVND (reference sequence). The CDR3 DNA reads TGTGCCAGTAGTGCCTCCCAGGGAGTGGCTAATGAAAAACTGTTTTTT. Residues: CASSASQGVANEKLFF.

The J gene is TRBJ1-4, the V gene TRBV25-1, with 9 positions matching TRBD1. V shed 2 bases and J 8 bases; nucleotides not matched to a gene: 6. Germline V gene sequence: CDR1 MGHDK, CDR2 SYGVNS. There are 15 residues in the CDR3. CDR3 in amino acids: CASSEPGTGNEKLFF. The CDR3 nucleotides read TGTGCCAGCAGTGAACCCGGGACAGGGAACGAAAAACTGTTTTTT.

This clone was observed a single time. V is TRBV5-1 and J is TRBJ1-3, with D tentatively TRBD1 (5 bases). This CDR3 comprises 14 residues. Germline CDR1 is SGHRS and CDR2 is YFSETQ. The V gene lost 4 bases and the J gene lost 6 bases, with 14 bases spanning the gap. The CDR3 spells CASSTGTEINTIYF. In DNA form, the CDR3 reads TGCGCCAGCAGCACCGGGACCGAGATAAACACCATATATTTT. Full variable domain (rest looked up from reference TRBV5-1 and TRBJ1-3): KAGVTQTPRYLIKTRGQQVTLSCSPISGHRSVSWYQQTPGQGLQFLFEYFSETQRNKGNFPGRFSGRQFSNSRSEMNVSTLELGDSALYLCASSTGTEINTIYFGEGSWLTVV.

This chain links TRBV2 with TRBJ1-1; 8 nucleotides agree with TRBD1. Germline CDR1 and CDR2: SNHLY and FYNNEI. This CDR3 comprises 13 residues. V trimming: 5 bases; J trimming: 11 bases; junction bases outside the gene matches: 10. The CDR3 loop reads CASSLQPGQEAFF. DNA of the CDR3: TGTGCCAGCAGTCTACAACCGGGACAGGAGGCTTTCTTT.

The chain has TRBV10-3 and TRBJ1-5; D might be TRBD1 (5 bases). The CDR3 length is 14 residues. In germline, CDR1 is ENHRY, CDR2 SYGVKD. V was cut by 3 bases and J by 1 base, with 7 bases left in between. In DNA form, the CDR3 reads TGTGCCATCAGTGATTACAGGAGCAATCAGCCCCAGCATTTT. Translation gives CAISDYRSNQPQHF.

Only a few counts were recorded for this clone. V is TRBV28 and J is TRBJ1-5; 7 bases match TRBD1. Germline CDR1 is MDHEN and CDR2 is SYDVKM. The CDR3 has 14 amino acids. With 5 bases clipped from V and 7 bases from J, the junction kept 8 bases outside the gene matches. CDR3 sequence: CASSPTTGTQPQHF. The CDR3 nucleotides read TGTGCCAGCAGTCCGACGACAGGGACACAGCCCCAGCATTTT.

This chain joins TRBV19 and TRBJ1-3; no clear D. The CDR3 length is 12 residues. V shed 4 bases and J shed 4 bases, with 5 bases lying between them. Germline V gene data show CDR1 as LNHDA and CDR2 as SQIVND (reference sequence). The chain's CDR3 is CASSNLGNTIYF. The CDR3 DNA follows: TGTGCCAGTAGTAACCTCGGAAACACCATATATTTT.

The CDR3 is CACSGSPYNEQFF. CDR3 DNA sequence: TGTGCCTGTAGCGGGAGCCCCTACAATGAGCAGTTCTTC. The chain carries TRBV30 and TRBJ2-1; 9 bases are a match to TRBD2. Trimming took 6 bases from V and 2 from J; bases not matched to a gene: 2. CDR1 and CDR2 from the germline V gene are GTSNPN and SVGIG (reference sequence). The CDR3 runs to 13 residues.

V usage is TRBV28 and J usage is TRBJ1-5; D is undetermined. The CDR3 contains 17 residues. Germline CDR1 reads MDHEN; CDR2 reads SYDVKM. V was cut by 5 bases and J by 0 bases, with 17 bases left in between. The CDR3 region has the DNA TGTGCCAGCAGTGTGGGGAGGGCAGCCCTTAGCAATCAGCCCCAGCATTTT. Its protein product is CASSVGRAALSNQPQHF.

The CDR3 loop is CASSYGQGLADEQFF. The CDR3 nucleotides are TGTGCCAGCAGTTACGGACAGGGATTAGCGGATGAGCAGTTCTTC. The gene calls are TRBV6-6 and TRBJ2-1; 8 bases line up with TRBD1. V trimming: 2 bases; J trimming: 8 bases; junction bases outside the gene matches: 8. Germline CDR1 and CDR2: MNHNY and SVGAGI (reference sequence). The CDR3 is 15 amino acids.

On this clone itself: This same CDR3 is encoded by further DNA sequences in the sample. J is TRBJ2-3 and V is TRBV5-1; D unresolved. V gave up 5 bases and J gave up 0 bases, with 7 bases separating them. Per the germline V gene, CDR1 is SGHRS and CDR2 is YFSETQ. The CDR3 runs 13 residues. This chain's CDR3 is CASSQPSTDTQYF. DNA for the CDR3: TGCGCCAGCAGTCAGCCTAGCACAGATACGCAGTATTTT.

The chain is built from TRBV15 and TRBJ2-7, with D perhaps TRBD1 (6 bases). The V end was cut by 1 base, the J end by 0 bases, with 13 bases between. Germline-derived CDR1 and CDR2 are LNHNV and YYDKDF (reference sequence). The CDR3 covers 16 residues. Here the CDR3 reads CATSRVGTGSSYEQYF. CDR3 in DNA: TGTGCCACCAGCAGAGTAGGAACAGGGAGCTCCTACGAGCAGTACTTC. Complete variable domain (other parts from reference TRBV15 and TRBJ2-7): DAMVIQNPRYQVTQFGKPVTLSCSQTLNHNVMYWYQQKSSQAPKLLFHYYDKDFNNEADTPDNFQSRRPNTSFCFLDIRSPGLGDTAMYLCATSRVGTGSSYEQYFGPGTRLTVT.

This clone was observed once. This sequence joins TRBV29-1 and TRBJ2-3; TRBD2 matches 7 bases. The ends lost 1 base at V and 1 base at J; junction bases unmatched: 8. Looked up from germline, CDR1 is SQVTM and CDR2 is ANQGSEA. The CDR3 is made up of 16 amino acids. The CDR3 sequence is CSVEVVAGIGTDTQYF. DNA for the CDR3: TGCAGCGTTGAAGTGGTAGCGGGCATTGGCACAGATACGCAGTATTTT.

The rearrangement joins TRBV27 to TRBJ2-1; no firm D call. Deletions cut 3 bases from V and 4 bases from J, with 10 bases between. The germline gives CDR1 MNHEY, CDR2 SMNVEV (reference sequence). The CDR3 sequence is 14 residues long. The CDR3 reads CASSLRQPYNEQFF. CDR3 nucleotides: TGTGCCAGCAGTTTGAGGCAGCCTTACAATGAGCAGTTCTTC.

This sequence joins TRBV10-3 and TRBJ2-3; D uncertain. Per the germline V gene, CDR1 is ENHRY and CDR2 is SYGVKD. The CDR3 loop spans 13 amino acids. V lost 4 bases and J 6 bases, leaving 11 bases between the germline ends. The CDR3 sequence is CAISGYWGDTQYF. The CDR3 DNA sequence: TGTGCCATCAGTGGATATTGGGGTGATACGCAGTATTTT.

This clone has only one observation. This chain links TRBV6-6 with TRBJ1-5, with D possibly matching TRBD1 (6 bases). The CDR3 extends over 14 amino acids. Germline values: CDR1 MNHNY, CDR2 SVGAGI (reference sequence). Deletions cut 6 bases from V and 3 bases from J, with 12 bases between. CDR3 coding DNA: TGTGCCAGCAGGACAGGACAGACCAATCAGCCCCAGCATTTT. As protein: CASRTGQTNQPQHF.

The chain couples TRBV28 to TRBJ2-1, with D hard to call. There are 14 residues in the CDR3. Trimming cost V 2 bases and J 10 bases, with 15 bases left between them. Germline CDR1 and CDR2: MDHEN and SYDVKM. In nucleotides, the CDR3 is TGTGCCAGCAGTTTAGATCAAGGCGTTTGGGAGCAGTTCTTC. Translation: CASSLDQGVWEQFF.

The CDR3 bases are TGTGCCAGTAGTATGACCCAATCCAGGGTTAAGGCTGGGGCCAACGTCCTGACTTTC. This codes for CASSMTQSRVKAGANVLTF. This chain joins TRBV19 and TRBJ2-6; TRBD1 is a possible D gene (5 bases). The CDR3 has 19 residues. The germline gives CDR1 LNHDA, CDR2 SQIVND (reference sequence). Trimming took off 3 bases at V and 2 bases at J, with 20 bases between the two ends.

This rearrangement joins TRBV29-1 to TRBJ2-3, with D perhaps TRBD1 (5 bases). The CDR3 consists of 13 residues. The V gene lost 6 bases and the J gene lost 2 bases, with 12 bases spanning the gap. Germline loops: CDR1 SQVTM, CDR2 ANQGSEA. CDR3 nucleotide sequence: TGCAGCGTGGCAGGGAAACCCACAGATACGCAGTATTTT. It codes for CSVAGKPTDTQYF.

Remarks on this clone: The sample holds other DNA sequences that translate to the same CDR3. V usage is TRBV6-5 and J usage is TRBJ1-3; possible D gene TRBD1, 6 bases. Trimming took 2 bases from V and 4 from J, leaving 12 bases between them. CDR1 MNHEY and CDR2 SVGAGI come from the germline V gene. The CDR3 is 15 amino acids. CDR3 amino acids: CASSYPTGSGNTIYF. DNA of the CDR3: TGTGCCAGCAGTTACCCCACAGGGAGCGGAAACACCATATATTTT.

The chain combines TRBV30 with TRBJ2-6, with D hard to call. This CDR3 contains 15 residues. Germline values: CDR1 GTSNPN, CDR2 SVGIG (reference sequence). Trimming cost V 0 bases and J 4 bases, with 10 bases left between them. This CDR3 reads CAWSVRSGGANVLTF. The CDR3 DNA follows: TGTGCCTGGAGTGTACGGTCCGGGGGGGCCAACGTCCTGACTTTC.

The gene calls are TRBV30 and TRBJ1-4; weak D call: TRBD1 (5 bases). The germline gives CDR1 GTSNPN, CDR2 SVGIG (reference sequence). The CDR3 has 16 amino acids. The V and J ends lost 5 bases and 1 base respectively, with 17 bases between them. This CDR3 reads CAWASAAGRTNEKLFF. As DNA, the CDR3 is TGTGCCTGGGCCAGTGCCGCGGGACGAACTAATGAAAAACTGTTTTTT. The full variable domain, in which reference TRBV30 and TRBJ1-4 provide the parts outside the CDR3, is SQTIHQWPATLVQPVGSPLSLECTVEGTSNPNLYWYRQAAGRGLQLLFYSVGIGQISSEVPQNLSASRPQDRQFILSSKKLLLSDSGFYLCAWASAAGRTNEKLFFGSGTQLSVL.

The rearrangement links TRBV2 to TRBJ1-5; D gene uncertain. The CDR3 is 15 residues long. The V end lost 3 bases, the J end lost 6 bases, and 15 bases lay between the germline ends. CDR1 SNHLY and CDR2 FYNNEI come from the germline V gene. CDR3 residues: CASSDSIRGGQPQHF. For the CDR3, the DNA is TGTGCCAGCAGTGATTCCATCCGGGGAGGTCAGCCCCAGCATTTT. The whole variable domain, filled in from reference TRBV2 and TRBJ1-5, reads EPEVTQTPSHQVTQMGQEVILRCVPISNHLYFYWYRQILGQKVEFLVSFYNNEISEKSEIFDDQFSVERPDGSNFTLKIRSTKLEDSAMYFCASSDSIRGGQPQHFGDGTRLSIL.

This clone was seen a single time. J is TRBJ2-1 and V is TRBV14, with a weak D call TRBD2 (6 bases). This CDR3 comprises 16 residues. The germline V gene has CDR1 SGHDN and CDR2 FVKESK. The germline V and J ends were trimmed by 5 bases and 7 bases, with 21 bases remaining between them. CDR3 loop: CASSGPGRGSWNEQFF. In nucleotides, the CDR3 is TGTGCCAGCAGCGGCCCGGGACGGGGGAGTTGGAATGAGCAGTTCTTC.

J is TRBJ2-1 and V is TRBV6-5, with D possibly matching TRBD1 (6 bases). Trimming cost V 0 bases and J 8 bases, with 17 bases left between them. This CDR3 is 16 amino acids long. Germline CDR1 and CDR2: MNHEY and SVGAGI. DNA of the CDR3: TGTGCCAGCAGTTACTCCACCGGGACAAAGCTGCATGAGCAGTTCTTC. It translates to CASSYSTGTKLHEQFF.

This chain connects TRBV19 to TRBJ2-2; D may correspond to TRBD1 or TRBD2 (5 bases each). Germline assignment: CDR1 LNHDA and CDR2 SQIVND (reference sequence). The CDR3 length is 16 residues. V lost 5 bases, J lost 8 bases, and 21 bases lay in between. CDR3 in amino acids: CASSEGPGSGQGELFF. Here the CDR3 DNA reads TGTGCCAGTAGTGAGGGACCCGGCAGTGGGCAGGGGGAGCTGTTTTTT.

The rearrangement links TRBV5-1 to TRBJ2-7; D is possibly TRBD1 or TRBD2 (5 bases each). The CDR3 loop spans 13 amino acids. Germline loops: CDR1 SGHRS, CDR2 YFSETQ. Trimming pared 0 bases from V and 3 bases from J, leaving 7 bases between. CDR3 coding DNA: TGCGCCAGCAGCTTGGGGGGGTACTACGAGCAGTACTTC. It yields the protein CASSLGGYYEQYF.

With regard to this clone: At the DNA level, this CDR3 is encoded by other sequences in the same sample as well. The J gene is TRBJ1-1, the V gene TRBV7-9; no clear D gene. There are 13 residues in the CDR3. V was clipped by 2 bases and J by 0 bases, with 4 bases between them. Germline assignment: CDR1 SEHNR and CDR2 FQNEAQ (reference sequence). Here the CDR3 reads CASSLSVNTEAFF. The CDR3, as DNA: TGTGCCAGCAGCTTATCAGTGAACACTGAAGCTTTCTTT. Based on the CDR3 plus reference TRBV7-9 and TRBJ1-1, the full variable domain is DTGVSQNPRHKITKRGQNVTFRCDPISEHNRLYWYRQTLGQGPEFLTYFQNEAQLEKSRLLSDRFSAERPKGSFSTLEIQRTEQGDSAMYLCASSLSVNTEAFFGQGTRLTVV.

V and J are TRBV11-2 and TRBJ2-7; the D is unclear. V was shortened by 1 base and J by 3 bases, with 13 bases between the two germline ends. Germline-derived CDR1 and CDR2 are SGHAT and FQNNGV. This CDR3 is built from 15 residues. Written as DNA, the CDR3 is TGTGCCAGCAGCTTAGTGAGAGACACCTACTACGAGCAGTACTTC. Protein product: CASSLVRDTYYEQYF.

V and J are TRBV6-1 and TRBJ2-5; 11 bases are a match to TRBD2. Germline V gene data show CDR1 as MNHNS and CDR2 as SASEGT. The CDR3 spans 16 residues. Germline trimming cut 4 bases from V and 2 bases from J; bases unmatched to any gene: 6. CDR3 coding DNA: TGTGCCAGCAGTGCTTCGGTAGCGGGGGGGCAAGAGACCCAGTACTTC. Translation: CASSASVAGGQETQYF.

The chain couples TRBV5-1 to TRBJ1-1, with D perhaps matching TRBD1 (5 bases). Germline V gene lookup returns CDR1 SGHRS and CDR2 YFSETQ. The V end lost 2 bases, the J end lost 4 bases, and 12 bases lay between the germline ends. This CDR3 is 14 amino acids long. The CDR3 bases are TGCGCCAGCAGCTTTCAGGGATCGGCCACTGAAGCTTTCTTT. This translates into CASSFQGSATEAFF.